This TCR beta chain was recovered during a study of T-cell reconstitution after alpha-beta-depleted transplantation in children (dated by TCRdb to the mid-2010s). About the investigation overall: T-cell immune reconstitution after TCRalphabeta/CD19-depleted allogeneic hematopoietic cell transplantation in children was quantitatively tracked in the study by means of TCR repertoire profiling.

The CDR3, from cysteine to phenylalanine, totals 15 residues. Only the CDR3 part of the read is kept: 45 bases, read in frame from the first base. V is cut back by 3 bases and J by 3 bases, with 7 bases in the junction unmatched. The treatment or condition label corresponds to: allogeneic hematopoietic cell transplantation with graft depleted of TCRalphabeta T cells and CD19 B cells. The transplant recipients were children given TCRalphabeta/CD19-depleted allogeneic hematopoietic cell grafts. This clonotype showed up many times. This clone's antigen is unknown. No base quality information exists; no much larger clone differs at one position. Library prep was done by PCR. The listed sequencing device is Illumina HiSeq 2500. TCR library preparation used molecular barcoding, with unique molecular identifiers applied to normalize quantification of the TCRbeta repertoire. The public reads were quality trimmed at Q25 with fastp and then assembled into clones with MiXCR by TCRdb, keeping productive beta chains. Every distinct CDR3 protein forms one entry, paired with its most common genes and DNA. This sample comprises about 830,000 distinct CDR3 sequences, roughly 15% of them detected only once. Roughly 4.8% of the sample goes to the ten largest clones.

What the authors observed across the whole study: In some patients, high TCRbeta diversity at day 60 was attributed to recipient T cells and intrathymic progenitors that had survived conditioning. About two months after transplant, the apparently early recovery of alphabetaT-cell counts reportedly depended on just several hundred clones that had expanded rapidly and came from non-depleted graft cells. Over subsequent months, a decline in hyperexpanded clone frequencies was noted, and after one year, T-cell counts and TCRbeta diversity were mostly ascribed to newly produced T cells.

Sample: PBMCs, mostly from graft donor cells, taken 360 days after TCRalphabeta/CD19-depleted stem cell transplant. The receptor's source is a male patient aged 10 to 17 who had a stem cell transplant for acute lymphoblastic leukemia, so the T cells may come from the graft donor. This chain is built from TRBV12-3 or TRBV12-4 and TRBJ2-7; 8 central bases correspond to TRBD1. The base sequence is TGTGCCAGCAGTTTGGGCGGAACAGGGGGCTACGAGCAGTACTTC. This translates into CASSLGGTGGYEQYF.